These 32 T cell receptor beta chains were all obtained from the same sample, sequenced in a study of early T cells in non-severe SARS-CoV-2 infection. In TCRdb, the 5' RACE reads were re-called with MiXCR into one record per CDR3 protein. Of over 30,000 distinct CDR3 sequences listed, about 4.9% were seen once; the top ten hold under 25%. The sample was whole blood. The receptors stem from an adult who was a healthcare worker with PCR-confirmed SARS-CoV-2 infection or an uninfected control (not recorded which).

There are many counts of this clonotype. V usage is TRBV7-9 and J usage is TRBJ1-2; 7 bases are a match to TRBD1. This CDR3 comprises 13 residues. V lost 5 bases and J lost 4; bases outside the gene matches: 4. CDR1 and CDR2 from the germline V gene are SEHNR and FQNEAQ (reference sequence). The CDR3 protein is CASSRGQSYGYTF. The CDR3 nucleotides are TGTGCCAGCAGCCGGGGACAGTCCTATGGCTACACCTTC.

The rearrangement joins TRBV7-2 to TRBJ1-1; tentatively, D is TRBD1 (6 bases). Per the germline V gene, CDR1 is SGHTA and CDR2 is FQGNSA. CDR3 length: 14 residues. Trimming cost V 1 base and J 4 bases, with 10 bases left between them. Here the CDR3 reads CASSLVQGGTEAFF. CDR3 DNA sequence: TGTGCCAGCAGCTTAGTACAGGGTGGCACTGAAGCTTTCTTT.

V is TRBV6-5 and J is TRBJ1-2, with D perhaps matching TRBD1 (6 bases). From germline, CDR1 is MNHEY and CDR2 SVGAGI. V was cut by 2 bases and J by 2 bases, with 9 bases left in between. The CDR3 length is 14 residues. The CDR3 DNA sequence: TGTGCCAGCAGTTACCGGGACACCAACTATGGCTACACCTTC. Encoded protein: CASSYRDTNYGYTF.

J is TRBJ1-3 and V is TRBV12-3 or TRBV12-4, with a tentative D call TRBD1 (5 bases). This CDR3 contains 16 residues. V shed 3 bases and J shed 3 bases, with 15 bases lying between them. CDR3 amino acids: CASSFSLARDGNTIYF. Here the CDR3 DNA reads TGTGCCAGCAGTTTCTCCCTCGCCAGGGATGGAAACACCATATATTTT.

This clonotype was picked up many times. DNA of the CDR3: TGTGCCAGCAGCTTGCCCCTAGCGGGGGCCCTTTACAATGAGCAGTTCTTC. As protein: CASSLPLAGALYNEQFF. V gene TRBV5-4 combines with J gene TRBJ2-1; 10 nucleotides align to TRBD2. The length of the CDR3 is 17 residues. J was trimmed by 4 bases and V by 1 base; bases with no gene match: 8. In germline, CDR1 is SGHNT, CDR2 YYREEE (reference sequence).

This clonotype appeared a few times. V and J are TRBV7-2 and TRBJ1-1; D call uncertain. Germline CDR1 and CDR2: SGHTA and FQGNSA. V lost 5 bases and J 0 bases, leaving 16 bases between the germline ends. The CDR3 consists of 16 residues. Here the CDR3 DNA reads TGTGCCAGCAGCCCCAACCCGGGTAACCTGAACACTGAAGCTTTCTTT. Its protein product is CASSPNPGNLNTEAFF.

This clonotype was detected only a few times. V gene TRBV11-3 combines with J gene TRBJ1-1; D ambiguous. The length of the CDR3 is 14 residues. The V end lost 3 bases, the J end lost 5 bases, and 13 bases lay between the germline ends. Germline V CDR1 and CDR2: SGHNT, YENEEA. CDR3 DNA: TGTGCCAGCAGCTTTCAGGCTGGTGGGACTGAAGCTTTCTTT. It translates to CASSFQAGGTEAFF.

This clonotype turned up a few times. The rearrangement joins TRBV19 to TRBJ2-3; TRBD1 agrees at 7 bases. This CDR3 is 15 amino acids long. The germline gives CDR1 LNHDA, CDR2 SQIVND (reference sequence). The junction had 5 bases not matched to a gene; V was cut back by 3 bases and J by 2 bases. This CDR3 is CASSIDRDVTDTQYF. CDR3 bases: TGTGCCAGTAGTATTGACAGGGATGTCACAGATACGCAGTATTTT.

The chain joins TRBV12-3 or TRBV12-4 to TRBJ2-7; 7 bases are shared with TRBD1. The CDR3 extends over 15 amino acids. The V gene end was trimmed by 5 bases and the J gene end by 0 bases; junction bases not matched to a gene: 7. DNA for the CDR3: TGTGCCAGCAGTACTACAGGGGCTAGCTCCTACGAGCAGTACTTC. Translated, it gives CASSTTGASSYEQYF.

The rearrangement joins TRBV2 to TRBJ2-3; 8 bases fit TRBD2. The junction had 10 bases not matched to a gene; V was cut back by 7 bases and J by 4 bases. The CDR3 runs to 15 residues. CDR1 is SNHLY and CDR2 is FYNNEI in the germline V gene. The CDR3 loop reads CASTPGGRSSDTQYF. The DNA for the CDR3 is TGTGCCAGCACCCCTGGCGGGAGGAGTTCAGATACGCAGTATTTT.

The gene calls are TRBV12-3 or TRBV12-4 and TRBJ2-3; D may be TRBD1 (5 bases). V lost 7 bases and J lost 2, with 13 bases in between. The CDR3 has 14 amino acids. DNA of the CDR3: TGTGCCAGCACTCTGGACATATCCACAGATACGCAGTATTTT. As protein: CASTLDISTDTQYF.

This clonotype was counted between two and nine times. V and J are TRBV7-8 and TRBJ2-3, with 12 bases lining up with TRBD2. J was trimmed by 0 bases and V by 6 bases; bases with no gene match: 10. The CDR3 has 18 residues. Germline CDR1 is SGHVS and CDR2 is FQNEAQ. The CDR3 DNA sequence: TGTGCCAGCAGTAAAGGGACTAGCGGGTTAGACAGCACAGATACGCAGTATTTT. It specifies CASSKGTSGLDSTDTQYF.

This clonotype was seen ten or more times. The CDR3 loop reads CASSLAGGTDTQYF. CDR3 sequence (DNA): TGTGCCAGCAGCTTAGCGGGAGGGACAGATACGCAGTATTTT. The rearrangement links TRBV7-9 to TRBJ2-3; 7 nucleotides line up with TRBD2. The CDR3 has 14 residues. V trimming: 0 bases; J trimming: 3 bases; junction bases outside the gene matches: 0. Germline CDR1 is SEHNR and CDR2 is FQNEAQ (reference sequence). Variable domain in full (rest from reference TRBV7-9 and TRBJ2-3): DTGVSQNPRHKITKRGQNVTFRCDPISEHNRLYWYRQTLGQGPEFLTYFQNEAQLEKSRLLSDRFSAERPKGSFSTLEIQRTEQGDSAMYLCASSLAGGTDTQYFGPGTRLTVL.

The V call is TRBV7-6, the J call TRBJ1-1, with D hard to call. V was cut by 5 bases and J by 3 bases, with 10 bases left in between. The germline gives CDR1 SGHVS, CDR2 FNYEAQ. This CDR3 has 13 residues. The chain's CDR3 is CASSHLWDTEAFF. As DNA, the CDR3 is TGTGCCAGCAGCCACCTTTGGGACACTGAAGCTTTCTTT. The whole variable domain, filled in from reference TRBV7-6 and TRBJ1-1, reads GAGVSQSPRYKVTKRGQDVALRCDPISGHVSLYWYRQALGQGPEFLTYFNYEAQQDKSGLPNDRFSAERPEGSISTLTIQRTEQRDSAMYRCASSHLWDTEAFFGQGTRLTVV.

This clonotype was found once. CDR3 in DNA: TGTGCCAGCAGCTTAAGGGGGGCAGATACGCAGTATTTT. Protein: CASSLRGADTQYF. The rearrangement links TRBV11-2 to TRBJ2-3; possibly TRBD1 or TRBD2 for D (6 bases each). The CDR3 has 13 amino acids. The V end was cut by 2 bases, the J end by 4 bases, with 7 bases between. Per germline, CDR1 SGHAT and CDR2 FQNNGV.

This clonotype has ten or more counts. CDR3 residues: CASSFNRGKLPQHF. The DNA for the CDR3 is TGTGCCAGCAGCTTTAACAGGGGGAAGCTGCCCCAGCATTTT. V is TRBV7-8 and J is TRBJ1-5, with TRBD1 matching over 8 bases. Germline V lookup: CDR1 SGHVS, CDR2 FQNEAQ. This CDR3 region has 14 residues. V lost 3 bases and J lost 9; bases outside the gene matches: 7.

This clonotype was seen more than once but under ten times. The V gene is TRBV13, the J gene TRBJ2-7; 10 bases are shared with TRBD1. J lost 5 bases, V lost 5 bases, and 6 bases had no gene match. Germline V lookup: CDR1 PRHDT, CDR2 FYEKMQ (reference sequence). The length of the CDR3 is 14 residues. The CDR3 loop reads CASSRGQGSDEQYF. CDR3 sequence (DNA): TGTGCCAGCAGCCGGGGACAGGGGAGCGACGAGCAGTACTTC.

This clonotype is labeled medium-sized. At one of its ends the junction is not consistent with the germline gene, which may arise from a read error. This chain uses TRBV7-7 with TRBJ2-7, with 8 positions matching TRBD1. The V gene's germline CDR1 is SSHAT and CDR2 FNYEAQ (reference sequence). CDR3 length: 15 residues. CDR3 sequence reads: CASSLGQGPSYEQYF. CDR3 nucleotide sequence: TGTGCTAGCAGCTTAGGACAGGGCCCTTCCTACGAGCAGTACTTC.

This clonotype was seen at least ten times. The V call is TRBV11-2, the J call TRBJ1-1; D gene uncertain. This CDR3 is 13 amino acids long. V dropped 3 bases and J dropped 4 bases, with 9 bases sitting between them. The germline V gene encodes CDR1 SGHAT and CDR2 FQNNGV. The CDR3 spells CASSFSGVTEAFF. The CDR3 coding sequence is TGTGCCAGCAGCTTTTCAGGAGTCACTGAAGCTTTCTTT.

This clonotype appeared many times. V usage is TRBV19 and J usage is TRBJ2-1; maybe TRBD2 (5 bases). This CDR3 is built from 14 residues. Germline V gene data show CDR1 as LNHDA and CDR2 as SQIVND (reference sequence). V lost 3 bases to trimming and J lost 6 bases, with 12 bases between them. As DNA, the CDR3 is TGTGCCAGTAGTATGGGAGACTTCTTCAATGAGCAGTTCTTC. Translating gives CASSMGDFFNEQFF.

This clonotype was seen at least ten times. The J gene is TRBJ2-5, the V gene TRBV27; TRBD2 agrees at 13 bases. V lost 4 bases to trimming and J lost 5 bases; unmatched junction nucleotides: 7. The CDR3 covers 16 residues. The germline CDR1 and CDR2 sequences are MNHEY and SMNVEV (reference sequence). This CDR3 reads CASSSRLAGGSETQYF. CDR3 sequence (DNA): TGTGCCAGCAGTTCGCGACTAGCGGGGGGTAGTGAGACCCAGTACTTC.

In its sample, this clonotype was seen many times. In DNA form, the CDR3 reads TGTGCCAGCAGTTACTTGCCGGGACAGGGGTTGATCGGGGAGCTGTTTTTT. The encoded protein is CASSYLPGQGLIGELFF. The rearrangement joins TRBV6-6 to TRBJ2-2; 10 bases line up with TRBD1. This CDR3 has 17 residues. Germline CDR1 reads MNHNY; CDR2 reads SVGAGI (reference sequence). V gave up 1 base and J gave up 7 bases; unmatched junction bases: 9.

The gene calls are TRBV5-1 and TRBJ2-4; 10 positions agree with TRBD1. CDR1 is SGHRS, CDR2 YFSETQ, per germline. Trimming at V came to 3 bases and at J to 8 bases, leaving 5 bases not matched to a gene. The CDR3 covers 14 residues. In DNA, the CDR3 is TGCGCCAGCAGCTGGGGGACAGGGGAGGACATTCAGTACTTC. It codes for CASSWGTGEDIQYF.

Ten or more counts support this clonotype. The chain joins TRBV3-1 to TRBJ1-2, with 9 bases that match TRBD1. The V segment lost 0 bases and the J segment 7 bases; nucleotides outside the gene matches: 3. Germline values: CDR1 LGHDT, CDR2 YNNKEL (reference sequence). The CDR3 extends over 14 amino acids. The chain's CDR3 is CASSQDPDRGGYTF. The DNA of the CDR3 is TGTGCCAGCAGCCAAGATCCGGACAGGGGTGGCTACACCTTC.

This rearrangement joins TRBV30 to TRBJ2-1; the D is unclear. V was pared by 2 bases and J by 6 bases, with 8 bases between. The CDR3 runs 12 residues. Germline assignment: CDR1 GTSNPN and CDR2 SVGIG (reference sequence). The CDR3 coding sequence is TGTGCCTGGAGTAGGCAGGCCAATGAGCAGTTCTTC. Amino acid sequence: CAWSRQANEQFF.

This clonotype was seen only a few times. V usage is TRBV5-6 and J usage is TRBJ1-2, with TRBD1 as a possible D gene (5 bases). CDR3 size: 15 residues. Trimming cost V 4 bases and J 4 bases, with 17 bases left between them. Germline V CDR1 and CDR2: SGHDT, YYEEEE. The CDR3 coding sequence is TGTGCCAGCAGCAATCTCCGGCAGGGTGTCTATGGCTACACCTTC. Translation gives CASSNLRQGVYGYTF.

This clonotype was seen a handful of times. The chain employs TRBV4-3 and TRBJ2-3; 9 positions agree with TRBD2. V dropped 1 base and J dropped 5; count of bases not matched to a gene: 7. The CDR3 runs 16 residues. In germline, CDR1 is LGHNA, CDR2 YSLEER. The CDR3 protein is CASSQAGGLARDTQYF. The CDR3 nucleotides read TGCGCCAGCAGCCAAGCGGGGGGACTAGCTAGAGATACGCAGTATTTT.

The rearrangement joins TRBV12-3 or TRBV12-4 to TRBJ2-1; the match to TRBD1 covers 8 bases. The CDR3 sequence is 14 residues long. V lost 3 bases and J lost 10; bases outside the gene matches: 8. The CDR3 is CASSFWTGSSEQFF. CDR3 nucleotide sequence: TGTGCCAGCAGTTTCTGGACAGGGTCGTCCGAGCAGTTCTTC.

Many counts were recorded for this clonotype. The V gene is TRBV25-1, the J gene TRBJ1-2; tentative D call: TRBD1 (5 bases). The CDR3 is 12 residues long. Trimming pared 6 bases from V and 4 bases from J, leaving 9 bases between. CDR1 is MGHDK and CDR2 is SYGVNS in the germline V gene. Here the CDR3 reads CASSPGFYGYTF. CDR3 nucleotides: TGTGCCAGCAGCCCAGGGTTCTATGGCTACACCTTC.

This clonotype was recorded at least ten times. V is TRBV30 and J is TRBJ1-1; D might be TRBD1 (6 bases). The V end lost 0 bases, the J end lost 8 bases, and 10 bases lay between the germline ends. Looked up from germline, CDR1 is GTSNPN and CDR2 is SVGIG (reference sequence). This CDR3 is built from 12 residues. CDR3 loop: CAWSVPQGEAFF. The CDR3 DNA reads TGTGCCTGGAGTGTTCCTCAGGGGGAAGCTTTCTTT.

This clonotype has at least ten counts. The CDR3 loop reads CASSLHGLAGWTDTQYF. The CDR3 nucleotides are TGTGCCAGCAGTCTCCATGGACTAGCGGGATGGACAGATACGCAGTATTTT. The chain is built from TRBV6-6 and TRBJ2-3; 12 bases fit TRBD2. The J segment lost 3 bases and the V segment lost 5 bases, leaving 9 bases of the junction unmatched. Germline CDR1 MNHNY, CDR2 SVGAGI (reference sequence). The CDR3 is 17 amino acids.

This clonotype is judged medium-sized. The rearrangement joins TRBV20-1 to TRBJ1-1; 7 bases fit TRBD1. The CDR3 length is 14 residues. The germline CDR1 and CDR2 sequences are DFQATT and SNEGSKA (reference sequence). Trimming removed 0 bases from V and 8 bases from J; junction bases left unmatched: 9. The CDR3, as DNA: TGCAGTGCTAGAGACCCCAATCAGGGGGGCGAAGCTTTCTTT. Residues: CSARDPNQGGEAFF.